Listed here are 8 T cell receptor beta chains from one sample, sequenced in a study of cytomegalovirus exposure and HLA in healthy donors. Use of 60 Vbeta and 13 Jbeta primers characterized the PCR. Profiled with immunoSEQ multiplex PCR; TCRdb holds only in-frame clones, not every one. The data show some 110,000 clones, with 12% to 15% seen just once and 0.83% held by the top ten. The specimen sequenced was PBMCs. The receptors were gathered from a female donor in good health and CMV-seronegative.

The chain combines TRBV5-6 with TRBJ1-1; D is uncertain. V was pared by 6 bases and J by 0 bases, with 9 bases between. There are 13 residues in the CDR3. Germline V gene sequence: CDR1 SGHDT, CDR2 YYEEEE. CDR3 residues: CASTPDLNTEAFF. The CDR3 DNA sequence: TGTGCCAGCACCCCGGACTTGAACACTGAAGCTTTCTTT.

The CDR3 DNA reads TGTGCCATCAGCCAGATTCAGGGGTCCTACAATGAGCAGTTCTTC. Translated, it gives CAISQIQGSYNEQFF. J is TRBJ2-1 and V is TRBV10-3; maybe TRBD1 (6 bases). The CDR3 has 15 residues. Trimming took 6 bases from V and 1 from J, leaving 13 bases between them. Germline V lookup: CDR1 ENHRY, CDR2 SYGVKD.

In its sample, this clone was seen a few times. This chain links TRBV4-3 with TRBJ2-1; tentatively, D is TRBD2 (6 bases). Germline CDR1 reads LGHNA; CDR2 reads YSLEER. Trimming shortened V by 1 base and J by 10 bases, and 14 bases separated the two germline ends. This CDR3 contains 14 residues. CDR3 nucleotide sequence: TGCGCCAGCAGCCAAGGAGGGGACCGGGAGGAGCAGTTCTTC. This sequence encodes CASSQGGDREEQFF.

V and J are TRBV28 and TRBJ2-7; 7 bases are a match to TRBD2. The germline gives CDR1 MDHEN, CDR2 SYDVKM. Losses at the gene ends were 1 base for V and 7 bases for J; bases not matched to a gene: 7. The CDR3 runs to 14 residues. The CDR3 loop is CASSLLGGPGEQYF. The CDR3 nucleotides are TGTGCCAGCAGTTTATTGGGAGGGCCTGGGGAGCAGTACTTC.

This sequence joins TRBV2 and TRBJ1-1, with unresolved D. In germline, CDR1 is SNHLY, CDR2 FYNNEI. Between the trimmed V and J ends, which lost 4 bases and 7 bases, there was a span of 10 bases. There are 12 residues in the CDR3. CDR3 sequence: CASSGVRGEAFF. CDR3 nucleotides: TGTGCCAGCAGTGGGGTCCGAGGTGAAGCTTTCTTT.

This clone came up a few times. At one end the junction does not follow the germline gene, possibly because of a read error. The chain combines TRBV6-5 with TRBJ1-1; D might be TRBD1 (5 bases). The CDR3 is 14 residues long. Germline V gives CDR1 MNHEY, CDR2 SVGAGI. CDR3 region: CASSYFRVGTAAFF. Here the CDR3 DNA reads TGTGCCAGCAGTTACTTCAGGGTTGGGACTGCAGCTTTCTTT.

This sequence joins TRBV9 and TRBJ1-1; possibly TRBD1 for D (6 bases). V was trimmed by 3 bases and J by 1 base, leaving 22 bases between them. The length of the CDR3 is 18 residues. Germline V gives CDR1 SGDLS, CDR2 YYNGEE. The CDR3 nucleotides are TGTGCCAGCAGCGGCCGAGGGGAGGGGGGCGAAAGGAACACTGAAGCTTTCTTT. This encodes CASSGRGEGGERNTEAFF.

The chain links TRBV13 to TRBJ2-7; D is ambiguous. Trimming took 3 bases from V and 0 from J, leaving 3 bases between them. This CDR3 comprises 12 residues. The germline V gene encodes CDR1 PRHDT and CDR2 FYEKMQ (reference sequence). CDR3 loop: CASSLASYEQYF. The CDR3 DNA follows: TGTGCCAGCAGCTTGGCCTCCTACGAGCAGTACTTC.